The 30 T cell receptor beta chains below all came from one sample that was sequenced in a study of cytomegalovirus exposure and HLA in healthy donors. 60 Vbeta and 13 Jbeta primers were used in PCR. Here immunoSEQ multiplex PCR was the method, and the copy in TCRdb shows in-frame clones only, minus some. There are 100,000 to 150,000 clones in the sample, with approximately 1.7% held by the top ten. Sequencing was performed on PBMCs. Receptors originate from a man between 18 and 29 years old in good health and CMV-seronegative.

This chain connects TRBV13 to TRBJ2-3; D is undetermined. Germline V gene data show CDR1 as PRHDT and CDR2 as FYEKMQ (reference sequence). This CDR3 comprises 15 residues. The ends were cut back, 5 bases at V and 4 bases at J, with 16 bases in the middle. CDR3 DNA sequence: TGTGCCAGCAGCCCCGGGTTAACTTCGGCAGATACGCAGTATTTT. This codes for CASSPGLTSADTQYF.

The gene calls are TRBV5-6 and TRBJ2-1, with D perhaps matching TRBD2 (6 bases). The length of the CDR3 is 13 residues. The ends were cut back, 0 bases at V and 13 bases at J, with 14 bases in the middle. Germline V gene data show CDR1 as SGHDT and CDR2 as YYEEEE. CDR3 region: CASSLDSGSLQFF. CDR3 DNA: TGTGCCAGCAGCTTGGATAGCGGCTCCCTCCAGTTCTTC. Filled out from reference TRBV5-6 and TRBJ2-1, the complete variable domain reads DAGVTQSPTHLIKTRGQQVTLRCSPKSGHDTVSWYQQALGQGPQFIFQYYEEEERQRGNFPDRFSGHQFPNYSSELNVNALLLGDSALYLCASSLDSGSLQFFGPGTRLTVL.

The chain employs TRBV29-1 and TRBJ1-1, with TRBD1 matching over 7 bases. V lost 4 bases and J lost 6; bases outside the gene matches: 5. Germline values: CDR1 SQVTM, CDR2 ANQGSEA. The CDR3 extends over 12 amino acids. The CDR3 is CSVVPGTAEAFF. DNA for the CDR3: TGCAGCGTTGTTCCCGGGACAGCTGAAGCTTTCTTT.

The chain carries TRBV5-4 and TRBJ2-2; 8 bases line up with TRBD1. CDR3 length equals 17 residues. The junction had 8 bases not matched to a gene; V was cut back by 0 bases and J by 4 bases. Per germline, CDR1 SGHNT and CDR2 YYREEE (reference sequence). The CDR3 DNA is TGTGCCAGCAGCTTGGCGGTCGGACAGGGAATCACCGGGGAGCTGTTTTTT. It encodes CASSLAVGQGITGELFF.

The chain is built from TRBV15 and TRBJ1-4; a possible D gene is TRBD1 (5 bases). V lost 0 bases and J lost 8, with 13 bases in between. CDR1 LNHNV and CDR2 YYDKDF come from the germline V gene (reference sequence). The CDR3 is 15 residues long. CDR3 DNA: TGTGCCACCAGCAGAGATCGGGGGTTTTCCGAAAAACTGTTTTTT. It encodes CATSRDRGFSEKLFF. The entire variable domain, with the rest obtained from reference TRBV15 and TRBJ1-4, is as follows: DAMVIQNPRYQVTQFGKPVTLSCSQTLNHNVMYWYQQKSSQAPKLLFHYYDKDFNNEADTPDNFQSRRPNTSFCFLDIRSPGLGDTAMYLCATSRDRGFSEKLFFGSGTQLSVL.

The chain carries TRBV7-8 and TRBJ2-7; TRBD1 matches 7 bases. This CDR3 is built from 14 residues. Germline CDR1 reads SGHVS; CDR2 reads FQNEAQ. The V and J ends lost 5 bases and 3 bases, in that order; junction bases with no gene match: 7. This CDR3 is CASSDRDSVYEQYF. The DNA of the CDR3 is TGTGCCAGCAGCGACCGGGACAGCGTCTACGAGCAGTACTTC.

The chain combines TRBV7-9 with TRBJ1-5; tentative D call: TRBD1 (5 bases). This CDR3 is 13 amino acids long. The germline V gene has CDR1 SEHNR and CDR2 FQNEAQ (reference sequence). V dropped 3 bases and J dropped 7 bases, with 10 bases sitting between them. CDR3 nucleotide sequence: TGTGCCAGCAGCTTGGGGGGAAAGCAGCCCCAGCATTTT. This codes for CASSLGGKQPQHF. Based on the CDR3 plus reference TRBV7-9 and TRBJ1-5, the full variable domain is DTGVSQNPRHKITKRGQNVTFRCDPISEHNRLYWYRQTLGQGPEFLTYFQNEAQLEKSRLLSDRFSAERPKGSFSTLEIQRTEQGDSAMYLCASSLGGKQPQHFGDGTRLSIL.

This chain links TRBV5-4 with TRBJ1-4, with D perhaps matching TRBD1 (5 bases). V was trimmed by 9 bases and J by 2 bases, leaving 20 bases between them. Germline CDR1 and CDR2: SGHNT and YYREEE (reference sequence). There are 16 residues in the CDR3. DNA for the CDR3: TGTGCCACAACACGGGGGGGGGATCCGACTAATGAAAAACTGTTTTTT. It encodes CATTRGGDPTNEKLFF.

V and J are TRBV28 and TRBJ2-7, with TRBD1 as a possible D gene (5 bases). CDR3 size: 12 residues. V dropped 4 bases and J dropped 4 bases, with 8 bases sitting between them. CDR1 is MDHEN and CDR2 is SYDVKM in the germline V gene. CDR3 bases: TGTGCCAGCAGTTCGACAGTTTACGAGCAGTACTTC. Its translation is CASSSTVYEQYF.

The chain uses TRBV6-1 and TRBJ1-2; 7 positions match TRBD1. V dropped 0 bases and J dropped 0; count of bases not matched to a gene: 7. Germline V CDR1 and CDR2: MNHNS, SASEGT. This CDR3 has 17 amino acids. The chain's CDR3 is CASSEATNRGANYGYTF. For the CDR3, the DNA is TGTGCCAGCAGTGAAGCCACCAACAGGGGAGCTAACTATGGCTACACCTTC.

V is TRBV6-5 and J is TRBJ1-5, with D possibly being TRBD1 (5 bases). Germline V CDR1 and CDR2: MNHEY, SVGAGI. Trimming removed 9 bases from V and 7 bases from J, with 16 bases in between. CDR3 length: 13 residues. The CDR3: CASLGGTGQPQHF. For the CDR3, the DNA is TGTGCCAGTCTGGGGGGGACGGGCCAGCCCCAGCATTTT.

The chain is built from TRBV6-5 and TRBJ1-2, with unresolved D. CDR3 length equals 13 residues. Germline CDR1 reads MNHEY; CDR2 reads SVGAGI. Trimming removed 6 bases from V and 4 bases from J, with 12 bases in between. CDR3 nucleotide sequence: TGTGCCAGCAGGCTAGACGCGGTCTATGGCTACACCTTC. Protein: CASRLDAVYGYTF.

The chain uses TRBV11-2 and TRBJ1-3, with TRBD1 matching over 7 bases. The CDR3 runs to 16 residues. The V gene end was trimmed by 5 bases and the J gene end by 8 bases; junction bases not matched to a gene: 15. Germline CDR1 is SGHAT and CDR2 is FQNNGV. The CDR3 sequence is CASSPQTGNGGYTIYF. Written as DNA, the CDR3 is TGTGCCAGCAGCCCCCAGACAGGGAATGGTGGGTACACCATATATTTT.

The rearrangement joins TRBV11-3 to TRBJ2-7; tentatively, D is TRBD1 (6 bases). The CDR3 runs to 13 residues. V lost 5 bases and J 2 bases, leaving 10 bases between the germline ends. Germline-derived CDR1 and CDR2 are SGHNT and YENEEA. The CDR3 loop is CASSKDRTYEQYF. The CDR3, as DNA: TGTGCCAGCAGCAAGGACAGAACCTACGAGCAGTACTTC.

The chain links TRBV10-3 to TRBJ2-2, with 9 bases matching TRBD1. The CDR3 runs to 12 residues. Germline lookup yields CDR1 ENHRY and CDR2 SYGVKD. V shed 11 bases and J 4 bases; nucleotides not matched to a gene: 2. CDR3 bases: TGTGCCGGGGGACAGGGCACCGGGGAGCTGTTTTTT. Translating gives CAGGQGTGELFF.

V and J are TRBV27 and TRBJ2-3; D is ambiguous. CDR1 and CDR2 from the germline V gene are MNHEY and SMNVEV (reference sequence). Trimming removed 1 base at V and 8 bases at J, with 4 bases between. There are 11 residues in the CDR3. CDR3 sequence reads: CASSLFGTQYF. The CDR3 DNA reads TGTGCCAGCAGTTTATTCGGTACGCAGTATTTT.

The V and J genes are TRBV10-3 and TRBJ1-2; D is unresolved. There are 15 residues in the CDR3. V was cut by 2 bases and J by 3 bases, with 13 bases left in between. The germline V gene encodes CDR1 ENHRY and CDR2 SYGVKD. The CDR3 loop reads CAISEVGEVDYGYTF. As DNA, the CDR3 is TGTGCCATCAGTGAGGTTGGGGAGGTGGACTATGGCTACACCTTC.

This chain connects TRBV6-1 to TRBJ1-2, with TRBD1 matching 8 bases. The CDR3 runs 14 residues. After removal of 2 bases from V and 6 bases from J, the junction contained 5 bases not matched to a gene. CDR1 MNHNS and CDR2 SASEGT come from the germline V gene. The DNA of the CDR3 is TGTGCCAGCAGTGAAAGACAGGGGCTGGATGGCTACACCTTC. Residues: CASSERQGLDGYTF.

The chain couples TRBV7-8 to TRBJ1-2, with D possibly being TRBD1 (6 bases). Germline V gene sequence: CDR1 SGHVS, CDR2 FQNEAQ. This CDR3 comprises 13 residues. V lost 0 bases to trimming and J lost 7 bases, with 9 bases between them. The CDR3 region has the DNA TGTGCCAGCAGCTTAGCGCAGGGGTCTGGCTACACCTTC. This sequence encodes CASSLAQGSGYTF.

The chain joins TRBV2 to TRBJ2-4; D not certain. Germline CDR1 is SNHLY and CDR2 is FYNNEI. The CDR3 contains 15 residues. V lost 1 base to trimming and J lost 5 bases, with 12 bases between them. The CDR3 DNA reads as TGTGCCAGCAGTGAAGATTTTCAGATCCAAAACATTCAGTACTTC. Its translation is CASSEDFQIQNIQYF.

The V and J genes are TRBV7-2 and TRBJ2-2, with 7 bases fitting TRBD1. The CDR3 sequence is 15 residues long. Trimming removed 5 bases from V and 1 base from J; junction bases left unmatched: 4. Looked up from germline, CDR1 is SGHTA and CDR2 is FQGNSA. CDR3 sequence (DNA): TGTGCCAGCAGCCTCCGGGACAGGAACACCGGGGAGCTGTTTTTT. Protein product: CASSLRDRNTGELFF.

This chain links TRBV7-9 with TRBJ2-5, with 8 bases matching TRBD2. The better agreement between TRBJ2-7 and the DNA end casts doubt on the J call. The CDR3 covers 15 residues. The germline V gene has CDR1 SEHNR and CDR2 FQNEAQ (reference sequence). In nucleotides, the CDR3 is TGTGCCAGCAGCGAGAGCGGGAGTAAGGCCAGCGAGCAGTACTTC. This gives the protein CASSESGSKASEQYF.

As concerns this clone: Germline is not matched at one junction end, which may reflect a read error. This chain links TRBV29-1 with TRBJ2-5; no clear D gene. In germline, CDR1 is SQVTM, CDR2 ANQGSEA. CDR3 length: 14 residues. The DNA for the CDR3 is TGCAGCGTTGTGATTTTGCACAGTCAAGAGTCCCAGTACTTC. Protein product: CSVVILHSQESQYF.

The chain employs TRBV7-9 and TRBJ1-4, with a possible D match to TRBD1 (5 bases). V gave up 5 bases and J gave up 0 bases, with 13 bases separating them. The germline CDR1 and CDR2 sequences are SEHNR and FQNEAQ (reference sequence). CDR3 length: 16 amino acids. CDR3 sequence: CASSKGRQPTNEKLFF. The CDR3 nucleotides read TGTGCCAGCAGCAAAGGACGACAGCCAACTAATGAAAAACTGTTTTTT.

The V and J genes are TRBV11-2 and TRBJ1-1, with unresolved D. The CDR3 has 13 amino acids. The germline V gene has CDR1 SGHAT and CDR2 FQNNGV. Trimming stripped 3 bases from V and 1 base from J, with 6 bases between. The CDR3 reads CASSLFRNTEAFF. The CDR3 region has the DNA TGTGCCAGCAGCTTGTTCCGGAACACTGAAGCTTTCTTT.

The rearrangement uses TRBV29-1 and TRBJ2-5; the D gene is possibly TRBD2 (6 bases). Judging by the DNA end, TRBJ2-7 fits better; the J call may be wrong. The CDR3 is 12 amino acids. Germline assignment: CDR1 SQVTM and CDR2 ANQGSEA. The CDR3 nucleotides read TGCAGCGTTGAGGAGGGAAGATACGAGCAGTACTTC. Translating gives CSVEEGRYEQYF.

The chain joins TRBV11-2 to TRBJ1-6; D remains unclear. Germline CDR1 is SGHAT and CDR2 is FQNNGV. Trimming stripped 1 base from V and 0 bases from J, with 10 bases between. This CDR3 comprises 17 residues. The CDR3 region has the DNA TGTGCCAGCAGCTTAGTTCAATCCAACTCCTATAATTCACCCCTCCACTTT. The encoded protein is CASSLVQSNSYNSPLHF.

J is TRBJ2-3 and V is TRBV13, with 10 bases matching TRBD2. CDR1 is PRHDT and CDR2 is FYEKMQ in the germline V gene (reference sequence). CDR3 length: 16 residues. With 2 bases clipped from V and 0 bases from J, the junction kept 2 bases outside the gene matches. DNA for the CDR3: TGTGCCAGCAGCTTACTAGCGGGGGTGAGCACAGATACGCAGTATTTT. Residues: CASSLLAGVSTDTQYF. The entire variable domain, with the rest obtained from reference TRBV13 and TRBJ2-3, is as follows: AAGVIQSPRHLIKEKRETATLKCYPIPRHDTVYWYQQGPGQDPQFLISFYEKMQSDKGSIPDRFSAQQFSDYHSELNMSSLELGDSALYFCASSLLAGVSTDTQYFGPGTRLTVL.

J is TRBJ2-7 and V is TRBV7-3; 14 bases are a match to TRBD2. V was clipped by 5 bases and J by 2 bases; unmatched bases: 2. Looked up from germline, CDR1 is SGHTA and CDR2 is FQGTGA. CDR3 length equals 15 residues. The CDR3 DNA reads TGTGCCAGCAGCGAGGGACTAGCGGGGGCCTACGAGCAGTACTTC. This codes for CASSEGLAGAYEQYF.

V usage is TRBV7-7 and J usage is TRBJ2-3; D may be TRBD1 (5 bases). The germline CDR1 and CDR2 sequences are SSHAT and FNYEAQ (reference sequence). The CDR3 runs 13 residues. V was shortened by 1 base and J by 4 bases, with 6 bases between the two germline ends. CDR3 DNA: TGTGCCAGCAGCTTAGGACAGTCAGATACGCAGTATTTT. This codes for CASSLGQSDTQYF.